This T cell receptor beta chain was sequenced for a study of OX40 agonist ivuxolimab in advanced cancers. This CDR3 is built from 12 residues. V shed 6 bases and J shed 6 bases, with 12 bases lying between them. The germline CDR1 and CDR2 sequences are MDHEN and SYDVKM. Generated by immunoSEQ multiplex PCR, the TCRdb table keeps only in-frame clones and is missing some. The table has more than 45,000 clones, roughly 84% seen once. The rearrangement uses TRBV28 and TRBJ2-7, with a tentative D call TRBD1 (5 bases). The source is an adult with an advanced solid tumor such as melanoma, head and neck, liver or kidney cancer. The sequencing used CD4+ or CD8+ T cells sorted from blood, collected in a trial of the OX40 agonist ivuxolimab. CDR3 in DNA: TGTGCCAGCAGCCTTACAGGATCCGAGCAGTACTTC. It is translated as CASSLTGSEQYF.